The 5 T cell receptor beta chains reported below all come from one sample, sequenced in a study of blood T cell repertoires in COVID-19. Assay: immunoSEQ multiplex PCR; the TCRdb copy retains only in-frame clones and omits some. The sample contains about 28,000 clones, 88% of which appear only once. The sequenced material came from peripheral blood. The receptor set was obtained from a man aged 60 to 69 with COVID-19, enrolled during active disease.

CDR3 DNA: TGTGCCAGCAGCATTGGAGGGGTTGGAAGGAAGCCAGAGAATGAAAAACTGTTTTTT. It codes for CASSIGGVGRKPENEKLFF. This rearrangement joins TRBV5-6 to TRBJ1-4, with D possibly being TRBD1 (5 bases). V shed 4 bases and J shed 5 bases, with 27 bases lying between them. CDR3 length: 19 residues. Germline CDR1 reads SGHDT; CDR2 reads YYEEEE.

The chain couples TRBV19 to TRBJ2-7, with 9 bases fitting TRBD2. The germline gives CDR1 LNHDA, CDR2 SQIVND (reference sequence). The CDR3 is 15 residues long. V gave up 1 base and J gave up 4 bases; unmatched junction bases: 5. Here the CDR3 DNA reads TGTGCCAGTAGTATAGCAGCGGGAGGAGAGTACGAGCAGTACTTC. Protein product: CASSIAAGGEYEQYF.

Relative to its sample, this clone is medium-sized. The chain carries TRBV27 and TRBJ1-1; D not certain. Per germline, CDR1 MNHEY and CDR2 SMNVEV (reference sequence). Trimming stripped 4 bases from V and 0 bases from J, with 9 bases between. The CDR3 contains 14 residues. The CDR3 loop reads CASSSPSMNTEAFF. The DNA of the CDR3 is TGTGCCAGCAGTTCGCCCTCTATGAACACTGAAGCTTTCTTT.

The chain recombines TRBV13 with TRBJ1-2, with TRBD1 as a possible D gene (6 bases). Germline CDR1 and CDR2: PRHDT and FYEKMQ (reference sequence). V gave up 5 bases and J gave up 9 bases, with 22 bases separating them. This CDR3 comprises 15 residues. CDR3 sequence reads: CASSTSRGPQSSYTF. CDR3 in DNA: TGTGCCAGCAGCACTTCCAGGGGACCCCAGAGTAGCTACACCTTC.

The chain combines TRBV10-1 with TRBJ2-5; 8 nucleotides line up with TRBD1. The CDR3 totals 16 residues. V lost 0 bases, J lost 5 bases, and 8 bases stayed unmatched. Germline CDR1 reads WNHNN; CDR2 reads SYGVQD (reference sequence). CDR3 loop: CASSESETGDFETQYF. The CDR3 nucleotides are TGCGCCAGCAGTGAGTCTGAGACAGGGGATTTCGAGACCCAGTACTTC.